A selection of T cell receptor beta chains follows, all from one sample in a study of graft-versus-host responses after intestinal transplantation. Clones were read by immunoSEQ multiplex PCR, and TCRdb kept only the in-frame ones, dropping some. Seen here are approximately 90,000 clones, 85% to 95% observed once, and the top ten hold about 2%. No antigen has been identified for these receptors. The sequencing used unstimulated CD8+ T cells sorted from spleen or lymph node cells, collected before intestinal transplant. Receptors originate from a human donor who received an intestinal transplant. CDR3s include the opening cysteine and the closing phenylalanine or tryptophan. A D gene is named only where the DNA matches it firmly.

d_gene: -; v_gene: TRBV18; j_gene: TRBJ1-1; CDR3nt: TGTGCCAGCTCACCAGTTCATACAGGGATGAACACTGAAGCTTTCTTT; CDR3aa: CASSPVHTGMNTEAFF
d_gene: TRBD1; v_gene: TRBV7-9; j_gene: TRBJ2-1; CDR3nt: TGTGCCAGCAGCTTAGGGGACAGGGAAAACAATGAGCAGTTCTTC; CDR3aa: CASSLGDRENNEQFF
d_gene: TRBD1; v_gene: TRBV12-5; j_gene: TRBJ2-3; CDR3nt: TGTGCTAGTGGGAATACCCTGGACAGGGGGCTAACCCTACCTAGCACAGATACGCAGTATTTT; CDR3aa: CASGNTLDRGLTLPSTDTQYF
d_gene: -; v_gene: TRBV11-3; j_gene: TRBJ2-7; CDR3nt: TGTGCCAGCAGCCTGAGCTCCTACGAGCAGTACTTC; CDR3aa: CASSLSSYEQYF
d_gene: -; v_gene: TRBV19; j_gene: TRBJ2-1; CDR3nt: TGTGCCAGTAGTATAGGTGTGTCCGCGGGTGGCCTCTACAATGAGCAGTTCTTC; CDR3aa: CASSIGVSAGGLYNEQFF
d_gene: TRBD1; v_gene: TRBV7-9; j_gene: TRBJ1-2; CDR3nt: TGTGCCAGCAGCTTAGTGGGACAGGGGGCAGACTATGGCTACACCTTC; CDR3aa: CASSLVGQGADYGYTF
d_gene: TRBD1; v_gene: TRBV4-1; j_gene: TRBJ2-7; CDR3nt: TGCGCCAGCAGCCAATTGACAGGGTATACCTACGAGCAGTACTTC; CDR3aa: CASSQLTGYTYEQYF
d_gene: TRBD2; v_gene: TRBV4-3; j_gene: TRBJ2-3; CDR3nt: TGCGCCAGCAGCCAAGAAGTCCCAGCGGGGGGGCGAGATACGCAGTATTTT; CDR3aa: CASSQEVPAGGRDTQYF
d_gene: TRBD1; v_gene: TRBV15; j_gene: TRBJ2-5; CDR3nt: TGTGCCACCAGCCAGGGCCGGACAGGGCTTGAGACCCAGTACTTC; CDR3aa: CATSQGRTGLETQYF
d_gene: TRBD1; v_gene: TRBV4-1; j_gene: TRBJ1-2; CDR3nt: TGCGCCAGCAGCCACCCAGGGGGCTGGGATGGCTACACCTTC; CDR3aa: CASSHPGGWDGYTF
d_gene: TRBD1; v_gene: TRBV2; j_gene: TRBJ1-5; CDR3nt: TGTGCCAGCAGTGAAGGTGTGACAGGGGTTCCGCCCCAGCATTTT; CDR3aa: CASSEGVTGVPPQHF
d_gene: TRBD2; v_gene: TRBV7-8; j_gene: TRBJ2-3; CDR3nt: TGTGCCAGCAGCTTTATAGCGGGGGGCCACACAGATACGCAGTATTTT; CDR3aa: CASSFIAGGHTDTQYF
d_gene: -; v_gene: TRBV11-3; j_gene: TRBJ1-1; CDR3nt: TGTGCCAGCACCGATTGGGAAGGGGTTACTGAAGCTTTCTTT; CDR3aa: CASTDWEGVTEAFF
d_gene: -; v_gene: TRBV4-3; j_gene: TRBJ2-7; CDR3nt: TGCGCCAGCAGCCAATACAGGGGAGGCTACGAGCAGTACTTC; CDR3aa: CASSQYRGGYEQYF
d_gene: -; v_gene: TRBV19; j_gene: TRBJ1-5; CDR3nt: TGTGCCAGTAGTATGAGAGGAGGGTCCTATAGCAATCAGCCCCAGCATTTT; CDR3aa: CASSMRGGSYSNQPQHF
d_gene: TRBD2; v_gene: TRBV27; j_gene: TRBJ2-2; CDR3nt: TGTGCCAGCAGCCGCAGGGAGGGTTCGGATACCGGGGAGCTGTTTTTT; CDR3aa: CASSRREGSDTGELFF
d_gene: TRBD1; v_gene: TRBV6-1; j_gene: TRBJ2-7; CDR3nt: TGTGCCAGCAGTGAAACTTACAGGGGGCCCGAGCAGTACTTC; CDR3aa: CASSETYRGPEQYF
d_gene: -; v_gene: TRBV9; j_gene: TRBJ1-2; CDR3nt: TGTGCCAGCAGCGTAGCTTCAGTGGAGGGCTACACCTTC; CDR3aa: CASSVASVEGYTF
d_gene: -; v_gene: TRBV5-6; j_gene: TRBJ1-5; CDR3nt: TGTGCCAGCAGCTTGCGACAGGCTAATCAGCCCCAGCATTTT; CDR3aa: CASSLRQANQPQHF
d_gene: TRBD2; v_gene: TRBV7-6; j_gene: TRBJ2-3; CDR3nt: TGTGCCAGCAGCCTCCCCCAGACCCCCAGCGGGGGGGCTAGCACAGATACGCAGTATTTT; CDR3aa: CASSLPQTPSGGASTDTQYF
d_gene: TRBD2; v_gene: TRBV29-1; j_gene: TRBJ2-1; CDR3nt: TGCAGCGTCCCACGGACTAGCGAGTTGGGTGAGCAGTTCTTC; CDR3aa: CSVPRTSELGEQFF
d_gene: -; v_gene: TRBV5-1; j_gene: TRBJ1-1; CDR3nt: TGCGCCAGCAGCTTGGTTATGGGGGAGGACACTGAAGCTTTCTTT; CDR3aa: CASSLVMGEDTEAFF